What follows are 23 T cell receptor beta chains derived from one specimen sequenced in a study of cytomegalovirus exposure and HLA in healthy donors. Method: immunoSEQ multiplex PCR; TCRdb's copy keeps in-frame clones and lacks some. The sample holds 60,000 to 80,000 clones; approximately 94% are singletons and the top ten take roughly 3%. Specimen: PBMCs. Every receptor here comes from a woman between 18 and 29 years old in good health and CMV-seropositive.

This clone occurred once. The CDR3 is CASSADRDEKLFF. The DNA for the CDR3 is TGTGCCAGCAGTGCCGACAGGGACGAAAAACTGTTTTTT. V usage is TRBV6-1 and J usage is TRBJ1-4, with 7 bases lining up with TRBD1. The CDR3 is 13 residues long. Trimming took 4 bases from V and 8 from J; bases not matched to a gene: 4. The germline V gene has CDR1 MNHNS and CDR2 SASEGT.

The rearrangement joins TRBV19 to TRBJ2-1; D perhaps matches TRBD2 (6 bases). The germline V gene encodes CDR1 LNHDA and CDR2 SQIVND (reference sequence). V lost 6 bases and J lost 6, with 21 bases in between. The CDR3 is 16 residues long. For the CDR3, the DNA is TGTGCCAGTAGCCAGGGCCAGGGATGGGGAGGCAATGAGCAGTTCTTC. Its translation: CASSQGQGWGGNEQFF.

The CDR3 DNA reads as TGTGCCAGCAGCGCCCCGGGACAGGGGGCCTATGAGCAGTTCTTC. It codes for CASSAPGQGAYEQFF. V usage is TRBV9 and J usage is TRBJ2-1; 12 nucleotides agree with TRBD1. This CDR3 comprises 15 residues. The trim removed 3 bases at V and 8 bases at J, leaving 6 bases unmatched. Germline loops: CDR1 SGDLS, CDR2 YYNGEE.

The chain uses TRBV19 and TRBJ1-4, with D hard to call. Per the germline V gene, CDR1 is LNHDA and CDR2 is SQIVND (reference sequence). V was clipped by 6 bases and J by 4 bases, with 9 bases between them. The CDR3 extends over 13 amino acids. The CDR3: CASSNPSNEKLFF. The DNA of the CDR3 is TGTGCCAGTAGCAATCCCAGTAATGAAAAACTGTTTTTT.

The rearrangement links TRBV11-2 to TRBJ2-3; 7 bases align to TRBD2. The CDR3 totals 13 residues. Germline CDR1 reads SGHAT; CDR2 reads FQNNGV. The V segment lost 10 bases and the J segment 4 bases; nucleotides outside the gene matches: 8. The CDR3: CATTGGSADTQYF. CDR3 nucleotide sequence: TGTGCCACCACGGGGGGAAGTGCAGATACGCAGTATTTT.

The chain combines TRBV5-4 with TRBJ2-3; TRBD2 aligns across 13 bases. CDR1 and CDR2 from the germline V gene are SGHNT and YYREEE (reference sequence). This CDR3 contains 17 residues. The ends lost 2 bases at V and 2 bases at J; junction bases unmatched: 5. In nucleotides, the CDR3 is TGTGCCAGCAGCTTTGGGACTAGCGGGACCCCCACAGATACGCAGTATTTT. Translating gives CASSFGTSGTPTDTQYF. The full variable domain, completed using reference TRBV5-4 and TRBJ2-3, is ETGVTQSPTHLIKTRGQQVTLRCSSQSGHNTVSWYQQALGQGPQFIFQYYREEENGRGNFPPRFSGLQFPNYSSELNVNALELDDSALYLCASSFGTSGTPTDTQYFGPGTRLTVL.

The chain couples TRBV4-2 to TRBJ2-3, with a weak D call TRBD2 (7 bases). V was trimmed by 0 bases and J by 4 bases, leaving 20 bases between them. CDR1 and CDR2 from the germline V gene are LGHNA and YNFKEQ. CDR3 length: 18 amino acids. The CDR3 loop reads CASSQDVIFRGGPDTQYF. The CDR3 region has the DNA TGTGCCAGCAGCCAAGATGTGATCTTTAGGGGGGGCCCAGATACGCAGTATTTT.

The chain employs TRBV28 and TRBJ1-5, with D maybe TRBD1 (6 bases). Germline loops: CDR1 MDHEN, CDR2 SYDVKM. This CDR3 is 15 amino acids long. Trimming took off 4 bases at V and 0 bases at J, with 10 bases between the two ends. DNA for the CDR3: TGTGCCAGCAGTTATGACAGGTATAGCAATCAGCCCCAGCATTTT. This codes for CASSYDRYSNQPQHF.

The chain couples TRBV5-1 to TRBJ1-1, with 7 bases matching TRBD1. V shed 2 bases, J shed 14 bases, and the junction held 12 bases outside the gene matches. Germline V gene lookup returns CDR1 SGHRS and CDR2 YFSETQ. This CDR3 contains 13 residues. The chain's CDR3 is CASSLNTGAGIFF. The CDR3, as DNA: TGCGCCAGCAGCTTAAATACAGGGGCTGGAATCTTCTTT. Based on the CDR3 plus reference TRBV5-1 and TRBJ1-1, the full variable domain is KAGVTQTPRYLIKTRGQQVTLSCSPISGHRSVSWYQQTPGQGLQFLFEYFSETQRNKGNFPGRFSGRQFSNSRSEMNVSTLELGDSALYLCASSLNTGAGIFFGQGTRLTVV.

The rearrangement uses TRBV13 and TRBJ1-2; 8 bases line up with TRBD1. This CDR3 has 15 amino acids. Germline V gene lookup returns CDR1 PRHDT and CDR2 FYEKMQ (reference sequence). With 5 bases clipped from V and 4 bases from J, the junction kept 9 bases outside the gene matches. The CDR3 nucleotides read TGTGCCAGCAGCCCCCGCAGGGGGCAGGTCTATGGCTACACCTTC. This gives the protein CASSPRRGQVYGYTF. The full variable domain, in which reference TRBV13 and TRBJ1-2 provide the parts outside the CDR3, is AAGVIQSPRHLIKEKRETATLKCYPIPRHDTVYWYQQGPGQDPQFLISFYEKMQSDKGSIPDRFSAQQFSDYHSELNMSSLELGDSALYFCASSPRRGQVYGYTFGSGTRLTVV.

The chain's CDR3 is CASSQGGRQRANEKLFF. The CDR3, as DNA: TGTGCCAGCAGCCAAGGAGGACGACAGCGGGCTAATGAAAAACTGTTTTTT. The chain links TRBV14 to TRBJ1-4, with D possibly being TRBD1 (5 bases). The CDR3 runs 17 residues. Germline-derived CDR1 and CDR2 are SGHDN and FVKESK. Trimming cost V 1 base and J 3 bases, with 15 bases left between them.

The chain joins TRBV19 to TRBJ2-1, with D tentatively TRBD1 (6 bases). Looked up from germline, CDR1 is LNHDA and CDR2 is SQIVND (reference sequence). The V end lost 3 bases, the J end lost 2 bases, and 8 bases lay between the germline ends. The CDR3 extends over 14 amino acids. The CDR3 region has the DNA TGTGCCAGTAGTATTAGGGGGACCTACAATGAGCAGTTCTTC. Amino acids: CASSIRGTYNEQFF.

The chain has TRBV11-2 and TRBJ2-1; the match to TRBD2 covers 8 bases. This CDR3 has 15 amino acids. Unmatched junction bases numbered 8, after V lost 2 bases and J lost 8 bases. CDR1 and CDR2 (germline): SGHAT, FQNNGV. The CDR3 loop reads CASSLSLAVKDEQFF. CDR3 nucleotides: TGTGCCAGCAGCTTATCACTAGCGGTTAAGGATGAGCAGTTCTTC.

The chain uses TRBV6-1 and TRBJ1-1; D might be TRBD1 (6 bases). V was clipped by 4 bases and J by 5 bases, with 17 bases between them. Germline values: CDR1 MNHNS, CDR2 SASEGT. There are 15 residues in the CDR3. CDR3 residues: CASSVMWQGSTEAFF. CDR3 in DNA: TGTGCCAGCAGTGTAATGTGGCAGGGGTCTACTGAAGCTTTCTTT.

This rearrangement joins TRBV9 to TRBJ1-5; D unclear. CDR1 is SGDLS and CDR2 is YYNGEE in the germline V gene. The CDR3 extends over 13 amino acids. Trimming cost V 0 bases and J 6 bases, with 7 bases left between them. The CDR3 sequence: CASSVVPGQPQHF. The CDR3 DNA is TGTGCCAGCAGCGTAGTTCCCGGTCAGCCCCAGCATTTT.

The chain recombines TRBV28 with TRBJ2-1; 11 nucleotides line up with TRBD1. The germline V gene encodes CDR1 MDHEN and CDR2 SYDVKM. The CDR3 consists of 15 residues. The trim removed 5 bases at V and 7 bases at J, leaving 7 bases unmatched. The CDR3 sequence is CASSRRTGGGNEQFF. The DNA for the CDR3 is TGTGCCAGCAGTCGCAGGACAGGGGGCGGGAATGAGCAGTTCTTC.

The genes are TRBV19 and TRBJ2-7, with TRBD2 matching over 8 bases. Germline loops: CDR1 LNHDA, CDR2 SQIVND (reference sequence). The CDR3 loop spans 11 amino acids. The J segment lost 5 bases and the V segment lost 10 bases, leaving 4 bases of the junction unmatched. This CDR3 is CATREGNEQYF. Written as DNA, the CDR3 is TGTGCCACCCGGGAGGGGAACGAGCAGTACTTC.

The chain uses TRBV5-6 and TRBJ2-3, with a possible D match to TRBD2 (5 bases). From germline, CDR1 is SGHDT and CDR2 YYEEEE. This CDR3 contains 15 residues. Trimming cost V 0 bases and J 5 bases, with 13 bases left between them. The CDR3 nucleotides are TGTGCCAGCAGCTTGGTGAGCAATCGGGGAGATACGCAGTATTTT. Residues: CASSLVSNRGDTQYF.

CDR3 in amino acids: CASRNRAFNEKLFF. CDR3 sequence (DNA): TGTGCCAGCAGGAACAGGGCTTTTAATGAAAAACTGTTTTTT. The rearrangement uses TRBV28 and TRBJ1-4; the D gene is possibly TRBD1 (6 bases). From germline, CDR1 is MDHEN and CDR2 SYDVKM. The CDR3 spans 14 residues. The ends were cut back, 6 bases at V and 4 bases at J, with 12 bases in the middle.

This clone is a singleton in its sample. The CDR3 DNA reads TGCGCCAGCAGCCAATTTAGCGGGGGGCAAGAGACCCAGTACTTC. It encodes CASSQFSGGQETQYF. The chain employs TRBV4-1 and TRBJ2-5, with TRBD2 matching over 10 bases. Trimming removed 2 bases from V and 2 bases from J; junction bases left unmatched: 2. CDR3 length: 15 residues. CDR1 and CDR2 from the germline V gene are MGHRA and YSYEKL.

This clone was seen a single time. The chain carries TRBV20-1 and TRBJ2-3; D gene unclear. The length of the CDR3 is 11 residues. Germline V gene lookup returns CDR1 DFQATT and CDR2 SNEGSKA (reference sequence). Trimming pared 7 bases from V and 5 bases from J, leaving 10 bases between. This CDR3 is CSGRGGDTQYF. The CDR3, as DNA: TGCAGTGGCAGAGGTGGAGATACGCAGTATTTT.

CDR3 nucleotide sequence: TGTGCCAGCAGTGAGGGCGCAACTAATGAAAAACTGTTTTTT. Protein product: CASSEGATNEKLFF. The chain links TRBV2 to TRBJ1-4; D not resolved. The germline gives CDR1 SNHLY, CDR2 FYNNEI. Trimming removed 3 bases from V and 0 bases from J, with 5 bases in between. This CDR3 contains 14 residues.

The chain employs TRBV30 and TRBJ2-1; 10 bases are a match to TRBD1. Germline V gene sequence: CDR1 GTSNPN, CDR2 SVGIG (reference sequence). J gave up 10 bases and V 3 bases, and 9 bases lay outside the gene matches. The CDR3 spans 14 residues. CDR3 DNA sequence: TGTGCCTGGAGGCCGGACAGGGGGAACGGCGAGCAGTTCTTC. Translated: CAWRPDRGNGEQFF.